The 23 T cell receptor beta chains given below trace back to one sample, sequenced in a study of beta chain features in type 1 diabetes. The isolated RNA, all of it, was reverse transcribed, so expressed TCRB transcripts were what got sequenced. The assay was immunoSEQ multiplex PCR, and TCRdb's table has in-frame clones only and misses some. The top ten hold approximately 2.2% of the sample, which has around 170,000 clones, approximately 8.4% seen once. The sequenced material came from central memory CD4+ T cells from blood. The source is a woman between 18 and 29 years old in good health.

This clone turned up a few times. The chain's CDR3 is CASSSGLADYNEQFF. CDR3 in DNA: TGTGCCAGCAGCTCAGGACTAGCGGATTACAATGAGCAGTTCTTC. This chain uses TRBV11-2 with TRBJ2-1; 10 bases map to TRBD2. The germline gives CDR1 SGHAT, CDR2 FQNNGV. The CDR3 runs 15 residues. V lost 4 bases to trimming and J lost 4 bases; unmatched junction nucleotides: 4.

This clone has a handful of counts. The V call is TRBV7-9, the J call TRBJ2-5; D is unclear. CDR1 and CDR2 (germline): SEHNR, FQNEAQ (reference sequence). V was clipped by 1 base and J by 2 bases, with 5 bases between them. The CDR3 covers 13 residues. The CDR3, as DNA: TGTGCCAGCAGCTTAGGCGCTCAAGAGACCCAGTACTTC. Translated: CASSLGAQETQYF.

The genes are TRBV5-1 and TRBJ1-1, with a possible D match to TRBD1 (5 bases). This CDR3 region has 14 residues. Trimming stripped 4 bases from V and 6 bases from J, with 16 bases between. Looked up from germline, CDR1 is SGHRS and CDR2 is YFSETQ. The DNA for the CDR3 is TGCGCCAGCAGCGGCTCGGACACGCACGCTGAAGCTTTCTTT. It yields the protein CASSGSDTHAEAFF.

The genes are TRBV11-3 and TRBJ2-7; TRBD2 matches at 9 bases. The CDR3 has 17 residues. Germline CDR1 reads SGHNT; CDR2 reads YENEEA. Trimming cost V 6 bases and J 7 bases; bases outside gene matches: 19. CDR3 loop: CASSRGVASGMRREQYF. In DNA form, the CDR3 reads TGTGCCAGCAGTCGCGGGGTCGCTAGCGGGATGCGGAGAGAGCAGTACTTC.

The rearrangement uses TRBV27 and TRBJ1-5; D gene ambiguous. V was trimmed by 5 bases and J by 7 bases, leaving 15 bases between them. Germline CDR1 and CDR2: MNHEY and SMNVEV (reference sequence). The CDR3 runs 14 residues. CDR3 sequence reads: CASSRVGEDQPQHF. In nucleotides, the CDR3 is TGTGCCAGCAGTAGGGTCGGGGAGGACCAGCCCCAGCATTTT.

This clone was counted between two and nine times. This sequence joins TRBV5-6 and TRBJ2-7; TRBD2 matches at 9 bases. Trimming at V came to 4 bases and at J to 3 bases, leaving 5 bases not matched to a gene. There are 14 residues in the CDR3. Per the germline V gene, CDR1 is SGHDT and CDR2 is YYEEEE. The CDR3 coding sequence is TGTGCCAGCAGCGCCACTAGCGGGTTCTACGAGCAGTACTTC. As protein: CASSATSGFYEQYF.

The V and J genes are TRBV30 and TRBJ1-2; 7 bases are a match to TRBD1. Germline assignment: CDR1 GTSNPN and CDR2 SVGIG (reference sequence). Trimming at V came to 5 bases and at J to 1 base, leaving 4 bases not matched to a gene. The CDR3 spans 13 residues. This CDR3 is CAWGDSNNYGYTF. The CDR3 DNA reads TGTGCCTGGGGGGACAGCAATAACTATGGCTACACCTTC.

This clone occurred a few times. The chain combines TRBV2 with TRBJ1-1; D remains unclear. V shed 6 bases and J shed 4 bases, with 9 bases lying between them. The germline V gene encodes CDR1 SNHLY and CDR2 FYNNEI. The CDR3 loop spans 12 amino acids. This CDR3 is CASRALGTEAFF. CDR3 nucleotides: TGTGCCAGCAGGGCCCTAGGCACTGAAGCTTTCTTT.

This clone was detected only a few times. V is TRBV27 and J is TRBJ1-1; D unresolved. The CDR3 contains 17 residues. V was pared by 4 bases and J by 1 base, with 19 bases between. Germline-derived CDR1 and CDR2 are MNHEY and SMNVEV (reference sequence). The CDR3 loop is CASSSMGPAGANTEAFF. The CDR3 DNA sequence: TGTGCCAGCAGTTCGATGGGCCCCGCAGGCGCGAACACTGAAGCTTTCTTT.

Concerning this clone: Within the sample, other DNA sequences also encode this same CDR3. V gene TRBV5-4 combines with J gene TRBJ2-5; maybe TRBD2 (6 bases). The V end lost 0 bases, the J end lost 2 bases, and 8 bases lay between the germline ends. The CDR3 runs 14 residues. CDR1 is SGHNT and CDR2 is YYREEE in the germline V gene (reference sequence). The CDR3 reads CASSLDRGQETQYF. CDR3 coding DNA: TGTGCCAGCAGCTTGGATCGGGGGCAAGAGACCCAGTACTTC.

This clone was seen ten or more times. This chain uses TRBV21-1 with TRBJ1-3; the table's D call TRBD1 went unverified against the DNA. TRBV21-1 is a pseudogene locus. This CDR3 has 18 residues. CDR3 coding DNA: TGTGCCAGCAGAGGCGGACAGGGCGAATTCTCGTATGGAAACACCATATATTTT. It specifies CASRGGQGEFSYGNTIYF.

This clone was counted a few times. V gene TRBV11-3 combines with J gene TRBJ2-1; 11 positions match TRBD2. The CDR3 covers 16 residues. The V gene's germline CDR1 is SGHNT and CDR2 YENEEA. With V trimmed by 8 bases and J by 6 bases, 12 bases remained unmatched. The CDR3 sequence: CASQRIGLAGGNEQFF. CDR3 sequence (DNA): TGTGCCAGCCAGAGAATCGGGCTAGCGGGAGGCAATGAGCAGTTCTTC.

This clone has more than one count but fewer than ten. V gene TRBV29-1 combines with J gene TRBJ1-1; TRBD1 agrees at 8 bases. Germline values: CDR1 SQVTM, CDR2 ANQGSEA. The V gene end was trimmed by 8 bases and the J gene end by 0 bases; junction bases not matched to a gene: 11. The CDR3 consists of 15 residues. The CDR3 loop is CSPARWTGMNTEAFF. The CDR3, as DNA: TGCAGCCCCGCCAGATGGACAGGGATGAACACTGAAGCTTTCTTT.

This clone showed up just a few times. The CDR3 nucleotides are TGTGCCAGCAGCTTAGATCCGGAGACCCAGTACTTC. Translation: CASSLDPETQYF. The chain joins TRBV11-3 to TRBJ2-5; D unclear. CDR3 length equals 12 residues. The V gene lost 0 bases and the J gene lost 5 bases, with 4 bases spanning the gap. From germline, CDR1 is SGHNT and CDR2 YENEEA.

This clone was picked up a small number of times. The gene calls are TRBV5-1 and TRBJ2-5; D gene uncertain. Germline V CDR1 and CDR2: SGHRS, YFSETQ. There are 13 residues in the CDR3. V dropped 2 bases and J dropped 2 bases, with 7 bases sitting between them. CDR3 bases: TGCGCCAGCAGCTTTAATCCTCAAGAGACCCAGTACTTC. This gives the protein CASSFNPQETQYF. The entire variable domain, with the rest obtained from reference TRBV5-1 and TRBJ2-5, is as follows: KAGVTQTPRYLIKTRGQQVTLSCSPISGHRSVSWYQQTPGQGLQFLFEYFSETQRNKGNFPGRFSGRQFSNSRSEMNVSTLELGDSALYLCASSFNPQETQYFGPGTRLLVL.

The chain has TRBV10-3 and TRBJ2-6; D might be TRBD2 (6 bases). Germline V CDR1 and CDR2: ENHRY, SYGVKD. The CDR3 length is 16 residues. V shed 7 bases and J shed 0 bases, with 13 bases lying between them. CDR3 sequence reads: CAITGDGGSGANVLTF. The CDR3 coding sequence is TGTGCCATCACCGGGGACGGGGGCTCTGGGGCCAACGTCCTGACTTTC.

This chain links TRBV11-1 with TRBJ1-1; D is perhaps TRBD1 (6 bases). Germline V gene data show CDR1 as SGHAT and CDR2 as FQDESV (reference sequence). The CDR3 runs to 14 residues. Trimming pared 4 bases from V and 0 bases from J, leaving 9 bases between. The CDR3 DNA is TGTGCCAGCAGCTGGACAGCCATGAACACTGAAGCTTTCTTT. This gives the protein CASSWTAMNTEAFF.

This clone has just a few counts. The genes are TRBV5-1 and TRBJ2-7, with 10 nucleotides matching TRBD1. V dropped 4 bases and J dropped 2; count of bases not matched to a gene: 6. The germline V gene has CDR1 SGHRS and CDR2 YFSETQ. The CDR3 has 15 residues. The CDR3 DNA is TGCGCCAGCAGCCGGGGGACAGGGGCGGCCTACGAGCAGTACTTC. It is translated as CASSRGTGAAYEQYF.

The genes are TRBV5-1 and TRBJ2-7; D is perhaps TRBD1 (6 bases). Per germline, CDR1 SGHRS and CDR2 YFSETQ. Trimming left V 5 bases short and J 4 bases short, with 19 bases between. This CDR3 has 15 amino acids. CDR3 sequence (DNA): TGCGCCAGCAGGTCGGACAGTGGGTTGGGGTACGAGCAGTACTTC. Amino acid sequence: CASRSDSGLGYEQYF.

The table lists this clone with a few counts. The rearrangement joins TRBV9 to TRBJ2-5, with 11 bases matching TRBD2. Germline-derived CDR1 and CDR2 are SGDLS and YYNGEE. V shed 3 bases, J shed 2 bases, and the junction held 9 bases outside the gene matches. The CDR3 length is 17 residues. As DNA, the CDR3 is TGTGCCAGCAGCGCCGGGACTAGCGGCCCGTCACAAGAGACCCAGTACTTC. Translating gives CASSAGTSGPSQETQYF.

The CDR3 DNA sequence: TGTGCCTGGAGGGACTGGGGGGGGCCGAACACTGAAGCTTTCTTT. It codes for CAWRDWGGPNTEAFF. This chain uses TRBV30 with TRBJ1-1; TRBD1 is a possible D gene (6 bases). The V and J ends lost 3 bases and 1 base respectively, with 15 bases between them. Germline lookup yields CDR1 GTSNPN and CDR2 SVGIG (reference sequence). The CDR3 is 15 residues long.

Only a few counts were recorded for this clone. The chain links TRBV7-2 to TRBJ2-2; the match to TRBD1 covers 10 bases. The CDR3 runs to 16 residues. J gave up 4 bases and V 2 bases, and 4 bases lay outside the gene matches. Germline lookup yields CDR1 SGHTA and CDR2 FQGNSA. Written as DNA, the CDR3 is TGTGCCAGCAGCTTAAGACAGGGGGCTACCACCGGGGAGCTGTTTTTT. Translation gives CASSLRQGATTGELFF.

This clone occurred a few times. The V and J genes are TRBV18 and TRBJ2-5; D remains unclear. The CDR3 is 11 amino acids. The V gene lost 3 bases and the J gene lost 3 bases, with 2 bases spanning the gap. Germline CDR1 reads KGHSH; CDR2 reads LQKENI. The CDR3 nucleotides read TGTGCCAGCTCACCCGAAGAGACCCAGTACTTC. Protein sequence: CASSPEETQYF.